This T cell receptor (beta chain) was recorded in a study of blood T cell repertoires in COVID-19. Across the study: Sources were T cells, B-cell-depleted T cells, or PBMCs; the material itself was cDNA or gDNA.

In the study's own analysis: Estimated nucleated cell counts came from reference gene primer amplification. The repertoire was sequenced with immunoSEQ multiplex PCR; TCRdb's copy has only in-frame clones and lacks some. The V and J calls and clone size are taken from that table; D and trimming were inferred from the DNA. Of roughly 200,000 clones in the sample, 78% are singletons; the top ten hold roughly 2.8%. CDR1 is SGHRS, CDR2 YFSETQ, per germline. Between the trimmed V and J ends, which lost 4 bases and 0 bases, there was a span of 14 bases. CDR3 length equals 16 residues. V usage is TRBV5-1 and J usage is TRBJ1-3; tentative D call: TRBD1 (6 bases). Sequenced input: peripheral blood. The source of this sequence is a woman older than 75 with active or convalescent COVID-19. Here the CDR3 DNA reads TGCGCCAGCAGCGTCGGGACACCGAGCTCTGGAAACACCATATATTTT. This sequence encodes CASSVGTPSSGNTIYF.